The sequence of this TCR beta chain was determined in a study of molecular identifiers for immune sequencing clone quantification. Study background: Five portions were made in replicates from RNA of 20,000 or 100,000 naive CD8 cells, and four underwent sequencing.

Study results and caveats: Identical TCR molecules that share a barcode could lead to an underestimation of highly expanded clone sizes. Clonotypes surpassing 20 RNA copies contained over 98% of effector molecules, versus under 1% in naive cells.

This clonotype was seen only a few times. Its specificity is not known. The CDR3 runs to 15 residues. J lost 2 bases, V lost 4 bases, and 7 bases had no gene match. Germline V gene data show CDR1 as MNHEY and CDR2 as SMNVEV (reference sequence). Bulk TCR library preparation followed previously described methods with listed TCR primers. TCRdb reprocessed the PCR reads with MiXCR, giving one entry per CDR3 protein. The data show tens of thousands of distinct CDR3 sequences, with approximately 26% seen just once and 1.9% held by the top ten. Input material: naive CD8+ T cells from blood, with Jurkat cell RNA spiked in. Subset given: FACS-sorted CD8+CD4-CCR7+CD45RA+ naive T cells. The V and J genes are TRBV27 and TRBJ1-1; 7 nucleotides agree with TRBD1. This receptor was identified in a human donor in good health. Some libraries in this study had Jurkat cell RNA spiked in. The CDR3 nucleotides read TGTGCCAGCAGTTCCCGGGACAGCCTTAACACTGAAGCTTTCTTT. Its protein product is CASSSRDSLNTEAFF.